This record concerns one T cell receptor beta chain sequence. The antigen remains undetermined. The CDR3 sequence is 15 residues long. With V trimmed by 1 base and J by 6 bases, 8 bases remained unmatched. Germline V CDR1 and CDR2: SGHTA, FQGNSA. Assay used: immunoSEQ multiplex PCR; TCRdb lists only in-frame clones, some missing. The table lists about 140,000 clones, 85% to 95% of them singletons. The data stem from a study of T cell responses to AZD1222 COVID-19 vaccine. Whole-study findings and limits: Researchers took repertoire samples only after the peak T cell response had come. Regions 160-218 and 743-854 dominated among vaccine-associated CD4 TCRs spanning spike. Only a handful of AZD1222 recipients were seropositive at baseline. As reported, nearly half of all spike-specific TCRs target variant regions that are unmutated.

The starting material was peripheral blood, obtained on day 0 of AZD1222 vaccination. This chain links TRBV7-2 with TRBJ1-1; the match to TRBD1 covers 7 bases. The receptor's source is an adult in good health. CDR3 nucleotides: TGTGCCAGCAGCTTAGTCGGCAGGGGGTACGCTGAAGCTTTCTTT. This codes for CASSLVGRGYAEAFF. The complete variable domain, with remaining parts taken from reference TRBV7-2 and TRBJ1-1, reads GAGVSQSPSNKVTEKGKDVELRCDPISGHTALYWYRQSLGQGLEFLIYFQGNSAPDKSGLPSDRFSAERTGGSVSTLTIQRTQQEDSAVYLCASSLVGRGYAEAFFGQGTRLTVV.